Sequencing of this TCR beta chain was carried out in a study of patients and donors after allogeneic stem cell transplantation (dated by TCRdb to the early 2020s). The junction shows trimming of 8 bases on V and 4 bases on J, plus 17 bases between the germline ends. The CDR3 spans 14 residues, from the cysteine through the phenylalanine. CDR3 DNA only is kept here, 42 bases in frame from base 1. CDR1 and CDR2 are read off the germline V gene as SGHAT and FQNNGV. The library came from RT-PCR. Sequencing was carried out with a NextSeq 550. TCRdb's own reprocessing of the public reads used fastp at Q25 and MiXCR and kept productive beta chains. Identical CDR3 proteins give one entry, which carries the most common genes and DNA. The sample contains about 90,000 distinct CDR3 sequences, 48% of them found a single time. The ten largest clones add up to approximately 60% of the sample. Remarks on this clonotype: Its cognate antigen has yet to be identified. No per-base quality is available; no much larger clone lies one base away.

The sample consisted of blood, either unsorted or a sorted T cell fraction (not recorded which). The receptor's source is a human donor who was either an allogeneic HSCT recipient or a stem cell or donor lymphocyte infusion donor (not recorded which). It is not recorded whose cells these are; they may come from a transplant donor. Recombination connected TRBV11-2 to TRBJ1-2; the D gene is possibly TRBD1, with 6 bases matching. At the DNA level, the sequence is TGTGCCAGCCTAGGCAGGGGCGCGGGCTATGGCTACACCTTC. Translation gives CASLGRGAGYGYTF. With the rest looked up from the reference TRBV11-2 and TRBJ1-2 genes rather than sequenced, the full variable domain is EAGVAQSPRYKIIEKRQSVAFWCNPISGHATLYWYQQILGQGPKLLIQFQNNGVVDDSQLPKDRFSAERLKGVDSTLKIQPAKLEDSAVYLCASLGRGAGYGYTFGSGTRLTVV.